The sequence of this TCR beta chain was determined in a study of blood T cell repertoires in COVID-19. Study information: Researchers got acute and convalescent COVID-19 samples from the United States, Italy and Spain. From T cells, B-cell-depleted T cells, or PBMCs came the material, which was cDNA or gDNA.

Clones were sequenced by immunoSEQ multiplex PCR, and TCRdb holds only the in-frame ones, with some missing. Among 250,000 to 350,000 clones listed, roughly 90% were seen once. V gave up 5 bases and J gave up 8 bases, with 12 bases separating them. This CDR3 is built from 12 residues. Germline loops: CDR1 MNHNY, CDR2 SVGAGI (reference sequence). The chain couples TRBV6-6 to TRBJ1-1; D unclear. The TCR was taken from a man between 18 and 29 years old who had recovered from COVID-19. Sequenced: peripheral blood. CDR3 residues: CASSPRSWEAFF. CDR3 DNA sequence: TGTGCCAGCAGTCCCAGGTCGTGGGAAGCTTTCTTT.